Given below is one TCR beta chain in context. Germline assignment: CDR1 MDHEN and CDR2 SYDVKM. The V gene lost 7 bases and the J gene lost 5 bases, with 11 bases spanning the gap. There are 13 residues in the CDR3. Libraries were prepared by immunoSEQ multiplex PCR; TCRdb keeps only in-frame clonotypes and omits some of them. The table records 150,000 to 200,000 clones, 91% of them present only once. This record comes from a study of control samples from healthy donors and cancer patients. The chain combines TRBV28 with TRBJ1-4; TRBD1 is a possible D gene (6 bases). The sample was blood. This sequence was found in a woman aged 25 to 39 in good health. CDR3: CASKTGPNEKLFF. CDR3 sequence (DNA): TGTGCCAGCAAAACAGGGCCAAATGAAAAACTGTTTTTT.